These 3 T cell receptor beta chains were sequenced from one sample in a study of cytomegalovirus exposure and HLA in healthy donors. Libraries were prepared by immunoSEQ multiplex PCR; TCRdb keeps only in-frame clonotypes and omits some of them. The sample includes 50,000 or so clones, 94% of them seen just once. The specimen sequenced was PBMCs. These receptors were obtained from a woman between 18 and 30 years old in good health and CMV-seropositive.

This sequence joins TRBV6-7 and TRBJ2-3; 10 bases align to TRBD2. TRBV6-7 is classed as an ORF, of uncertain function. The CDR3 consists of 16 residues. V lost 0 bases to trimming and J lost 5 bases; unmatched junction nucleotides: 5. The CDR3 DNA reads TGTGCCAGCAGTTACTCCCTAGCGGGAGCCAGAGATACGCAGTATTTT. It is translated as CASSYSLAGARDTQYF.

This clone was seen repeatedly, ten times or more. Other nucleotide sequences from this sample produce the same CDR3. The V and J genes are TRBV6-4 and TRBJ2-2; perhaps TRBD2 as D (5 bases). The CDR3 totals 13 residues. V was clipped by 4 bases and J by 2 bases, with 5 bases between them. Germline V gene sequence: CDR1 MRHNA, CDR2 SNTAGT. The CDR3 region has the DNA TGTGCCAGCAGTGGGACTAACACCGGGGAGCTGTTTTTT. Translation gives CASSGTNTGELFF.

CDR3 coding DNA: TGCGCCAGCAGCTTGGAGGGGGCAACTAATGAAAAACTGTTTTTT. This gives the protein CASSLEGATNEKLFF. The chain combines TRBV5-1 with TRBJ1-4, with TRBD1 as a possible D gene (6 bases). The CDR3 is 15 amino acids. Trimming pared 0 bases from V and 0 bases from J, leaving 6 bases between. Germline V gene lookup returns CDR1 SGHRS and CDR2 YFSETQ.